A single sample is the source of the 26 T cell receptor beta chains below, sequenced in a study of T cells in localized non-small cell lung cancer. The protocol was immunoSEQ multiplex PCR, while the TCRdb copy is restricted to in-frame clones and leaves out a portion. The sample consists of roughly 1,400 clones, roughly 23% of them appearing once. The sample consisted of normal lung tissue next to the tumor, taken before any cancer treatment. All receptors come from a male donor aged 60 or older with stage III squamous cell lung carcinoma.

This chain links TRBV28 with TRBJ1-2; D uncertain. Per the germline V gene, CDR1 is MDHEN and CDR2 is SYDVKM. V was pared by 5 bases and J by 7 bases, with 14 bases between. The CDR3 covers 13 residues. CDR3 region: CASSLSGRTGYTF. The CDR3 coding sequence is TGTGCCAGCAGTCTCTCAGGACGGACTGGCTACACCTTC.

The chain has TRBV7-4 and TRBJ2-3, with 8 bases lining up with TRBD1. Per germline, CDR1 SGHVT and CDR2 SQSDAQ. With 5 bases clipped from V and 6 bases from J, the junction kept 4 bases outside the gene matches. The CDR3 length is 13 residues. The CDR3 DNA reads as TGTGCCAGCAGCCGGACAGGGAGGGATACGCAGTATTTT. Protein: CASSRTGRDTQYF.

Only a few counts were recorded for this clone. This chain uses TRBV11-3 with TRBJ2-7; TRBD2 is a possible D gene (7 bases). The V end was cut by 5 bases, the J end by 4 bases, with 15 bases between. From germline, CDR1 is SGHNT and CDR2 YENEEA. The CDR3 is 14 residues long. The CDR3 sequence is CASSHGGPPYEQYF. In nucleotides, the CDR3 is TGTGCCAGCAGCCACGGGGGGCCCCCGTACGAGCAGTACTTC. The variable domain in full, with the rest retrieved from reference TRBV11-3 and TRBJ2-7, is EAGVVQSPRYKIIEKKQPVAFWCNPISGHNTLYWYLQNLGQGPELLIRYENEEAVDDSQLPKDRFSAERLKGVDSTLKIQPAELGDSAVYLCASSHGGPPYEQYFGPGTRLTVT.

The chain links TRBV19 to TRBJ2-3, with 15 bases fitting TRBD2. The CDR3 runs to 18 residues. Germline-derived CDR1 and CDR2 are LNHDA and SQIVND (reference sequence). The trim removed 7 bases at V and 2 bases at J, leaving 10 bases unmatched. CDR3 in amino acids: CASTSGLAGGRVTDTQYF. In DNA form, the CDR3 reads TGTGCCAGTACCTCCGGACTAGCGGGAGGGAGGGTCACAGATACGCAGTATTTT.

The genes are TRBV30 and TRBJ2-1; a weak D match, TRBD1 (6 bases). Deletions cut 3 bases from V and 9 bases from J, with 18 bases between. This CDR3 region has 14 residues. Germline V gene data show CDR1 as GTSNPN and CDR2 as SVGIG (reference sequence). CDR3 DNA sequence: TGTGCCTGGAGCTGGGGGCGTCCCGCCGGTGAGCAGTTCTTC. It encodes CAWSWGRPAGEQFF.

The V gene is TRBV28, the J gene TRBJ1-5, with 7 positions matching TRBD1. The germline gives CDR1 MDHEN, CDR2 SYDVKM. This CDR3 spans 13 amino acids. V was pared by 9 bases and J by 7 bases, with 9 bases of the junction left unmatched. The chain's CDR3 is CASKPGTAQPQHF. CDR3 bases: TGTGCCAGTAAACCAGGGACAGCGCAGCCCCAGCATTTT.

The rearrangement joins TRBV19 to TRBJ2-2, with no clear D. V was trimmed by 8 bases and J by 0 bases, leaving 13 bases between them. Germline V lookup: CDR1 LNHDA, CDR2 SQIVND (reference sequence). The CDR3 runs 15 residues. The CDR3 DNA is TGTGCCAGTCGGACGGAGCCAGCGAACACCGGGGAGCTGTTTTTT. Its protein is CASRTEPANTGELFF.

This clone ranks as medium-sized. This chain links TRBV9 with TRBJ2-7; 7 bases are a match to TRBD1. The V gene's germline CDR1 is SGDLS and CDR2 YYNGEE. The CDR3 consists of 17 residues. Trimming cost V 1 base and J 5 bases; bases outside gene matches: 15. The CDR3 spells CASSVSAWGTAANEQYF. CDR3 in DNA: TGTGCCAGCAGCGTAAGTGCCTGGGGGACAGCAGCTAACGAGCAGTACTTC.

This chain's CDR3 is CASSSPQRTLETQYF. The CDR3 bases are TGTGCCAGCAGCTCACCCCAGAGGACTTTAGAGACCCAGTACTTC. The chain joins TRBV11-3 to TRBJ2-5, with D perhaps TRBD2 (5 bases). CDR3 length: 15 amino acids. V shed 4 bases and J shed 4 bases, with 16 bases lying between them. Germline CDR1 SGHNT, CDR2 YENEEA.

This clone has just a few counts. The chain carries TRBV4-1 and TRBJ2-3; 12 bases line up with TRBD2. Germline-derived CDR1 and CDR2 are MGHRA and YSYEKL. CDR3 length: 17 amino acids. Trimming removed 1 base from V and 5 bases from J; junction bases left unmatched: 7. CDR3 in amino acids: CASSQGLAGGPRDTQYF. The CDR3 bases are TGCGCCAGCAGCCAAGGCCTAGCGGGAGGGCCAAGAGATACGCAGTATTTT.

This chain joins TRBV29-1 and TRBJ2-7, with TRBD1 matching over 7 bases. The CDR3 length is 13 residues. From germline, CDR1 is SQVTM and CDR2 ANQGSEA. V shed 5 bases and J 3 bases; nucleotides not matched to a gene: 7. For the CDR3, the DNA is TGCAGCGTTTCCCGGGACAGTAGCTACGAGCAGTACTTC. Its protein is CSVSRDSSYEQYF.

This sequence joins TRBV9 and TRBJ1-1; the D is unclear. This CDR3 contains 13 residues. The germline gives CDR1 SGDLS, CDR2 YYNGEE. V was cut by 6 bases and J by 0 bases, with 9 bases left in between. The CDR3 DNA is TGTGCCAGCAAAGAGGGAATGAACACTGAAGCTTTCTTT. It translates to CASKEGMNTEAFF.

V is TRBV9 and J is TRBJ1-3; no clear D. CDR3 length: 15 residues. The V end lost 5 bases, the J end lost 4 bases, and 16 bases lay between the germline ends. Germline values: CDR1 SGDLS, CDR2 YYNGEE. CDR3 sequence reads: CASSSDMSGGNTIYF. For the CDR3, the DNA is TGTGCCAGCAGTAGCGACATGTCTGGAGGAAACACCATATATTTT.

The rearrangement joins TRBV30 to TRBJ2-3; 12 bases are a match to TRBD2. Germline V lookup: CDR1 GTSNPN, CDR2 SVGIG (reference sequence). The CDR3 spans 13 residues. With 5 bases clipped from V and 5 bases from J, the junction kept 2 bases outside the gene matches. The CDR3 reads CAWSGLAGDTQYF. CDR3 DNA: TGTGCCTGGTCGGGACTAGCGGGAGATACGCAGTATTTT.

This clone was seen a few times. This chain links TRBV12-2 with TRBJ2-1; TRBD2, the table's D call, lacks a check against the DNA. TRBV12-2 is shown as a pseudogene. The CDR3 has 15 residues. CDR3 loop: CATKSGRGLYNEQFF. The CDR3 DNA sequence: TGTGCCACCAAGAGCGGGAGGGGCCTATACAATGAGCAGTTCTTC.

This clone is large by share. The chain has TRBV11-3 and TRBJ1-3, with D possibly being TRBD1 (6 bases). The germline CDR1 and CDR2 sequences are SGHNT and YENEEA. The CDR3 is made up of 17 amino acids. V lost 5 bases and J 0 bases, leaving 17 bases between the germline ends. CDR3 DNA: TGTGCCAGCAGCCCCAATGAGGGACACCACTCTGGAAACACCATATATTTT. As protein: CASSPNEGHHSGNTIYF.

This clone was seen a few times. This chain uses TRBV11-3 with TRBJ2-7; 10 bases match TRBD2. V shed 2 bases and J 3 bases; nucleotides not matched to a gene: 4. This CDR3 contains 15 residues. CDR1 is SGHNT, CDR2 YENEEA, per germline. DNA of the CDR3: TGTGCCAGCAGCTTAAACCCTAGCGGGAGCTACGAGCAGTACTTC. Translated: CASSLNPSGSYEQYF.

V usage is TRBV11-3 and J usage is TRBJ2-1; 9 bases match TRBD2. The CDR3 consists of 15 residues. After removal of 3 bases from V and 2 bases from J, the junction contained 2 bases not matched to a gene. Germline values: CDR1 SGHNT, CDR2 YENEEA. The CDR3 nucleotides read TGTGCCAGCAGCTTGCGGGAGGGCCCCTACAATGAGCAGTTCTTC. Its translation: CASSLREGPYNEQFF.

This clone is large. The chain couples TRBV11-3 to TRBJ2-1; 7 bases are shared with TRBD1. CDR1 is SGHNT, CDR2 YENEEA, per germline. The CDR3 runs to 15 residues. J was trimmed by 1 base and V by 2 bases; bases with no gene match: 2. This CDR3 reads CASSLTGDSYNEQFF. The CDR3 DNA reads as TGTGCCAGCAGCTTAACAGGGGATTCCTACAATGAGCAGTTCTTC.

This clone turned up a few times. The V gene is TRBV11-3, the J gene TRBJ2-7, with 8 bases fitting TRBD2. The CDR3 is made up of 15 amino acids. The germline CDR1 and CDR2 sequences are SGHNT and YENEEA. With V trimmed by 5 bases and J by 3 bases, 9 bases remained unmatched. CDR3: CASSPLGGDVYEQYF. In nucleotides, the CDR3 is TGTGCCAGCAGCCCACTCGGGGGGGACGTCTACGAGCAGTACTTC.

This sequence joins TRBV11-3 and TRBJ1-5, with D hard to call. CDR3 length: 15 amino acids. Trimming pared 5 bases from V and 2 bases from J, leaving 13 bases between. Germline CDR1 is SGHNT and CDR2 is YENEEA. The chain's CDR3 is CASSPEGSGNQPQHF. CDR3 nucleotide sequence: TGTGCCAGCAGCCCCGAAGGGTCTGGCAATCAGCCCCAGCATTTT.

The rearrangement links TRBV18 to TRBJ2-2, with 8 positions matching TRBD1. There are 15 residues in the CDR3. Losses at the gene ends were 3 bases for V and 2 bases for J; bases not matched to a gene: 2. CDR1 and CDR2 (germline): KGHSH, LQKENI. CDR3 DNA: TGTGCCAGCTCACCCGGACAGGGAAACACCGGGGAGCTGTTTTTT. Amino acid sequence: CASSPGQGNTGELFF.

The chain is built from TRBV10-2 and TRBJ2-7; TRBD2 matches 8 bases. Per the germline V gene, CDR1 is WSHSY and CDR2 is SAAADI. Trimming removed 7 bases from V and 0 bases from J; junction bases left unmatched: 2. This CDR3 has 13 residues. The CDR3 sequence: CASNGGDSYEQYF. The CDR3 DNA follows: TGCGCCAGCAACGGGGGGGACTCCTACGAGCAGTACTTC.

This clone is labeled medium-sized. The chain joins TRBV11-3 to TRBJ1-2; 10 bases match TRBD1. The length of the CDR3 is 17 residues. J lost 2 bases, V lost 1 base, and 7 bases had no gene match. Germline CDR1 SGHNT, CDR2 YENEEA. CDR3: CASSLGGQGMVNYGYTF. The CDR3 DNA follows: TGTGCCAGCAGCTTAGGGGGACAGGGGATGGTCAACTATGGCTACACCTTC.

This chain connects TRBV18 to TRBJ2-1, with no clear D. Germline assignment: CDR1 KGHSH and CDR2 LQKENI. V shed 2 bases and J shed 9 bases, with 17 bases lying between them. The CDR3 is made up of 15 amino acids. The CDR3 loop reads CASSPTFESRAEQFF. The CDR3 DNA sequence: TGTGCCAGCTCACCAACGTTTGAGTCAAGGGCTGAGCAGTTCTTC.

This clone was picked up a small number of times. This rearrangement joins TRBV9 to TRBJ1-3; D might be TRBD1 (5 bases). The V and J ends lost 4 bases and 2 bases respectively, with 7 bases between them. The CDR3 consists of 13 residues. Germline-derived CDR1 and CDR2 are SGDLS and YYNGEE. CDR3 loop: CASSWGAGNTIYF. The CDR3 DNA sequence: TGTGCCAGCAGCTGGGGGGCTGGAAACACCATATATTTT.